The 20 T cell receptor beta chains in this list originate from one sample, sequenced in a study of T-cell reconstitution after alpha-beta-depleted transplantation in children. Preparation of the TCRbeta library involved a method that used unique molecular identifiers. TCRdb re-called the PCR reads with MiXCR, one entry per CDR3 protein. The sample shows approximately 400,000 distinct CDR3 sequences, approximately 11% of them seen only once. The sequenced sample was PBMCs from the stem cell graft donor, obtained from the stem cell graft. These receptors originate from a human donor who donated a stem cell graft to a child with acute myeloid leukemia.

This clonotype was observed a few times. The chain recombines TRBV6-1 with TRBJ2-2; D is unresolved. The length of the CDR3 is 13 residues. Per germline, CDR1 MNHNS and CDR2 SASEGT. Trimming removed 6 bases from V and 8 bases from J, with 13 bases in between. This CDR3 is CASSDQLEGELFF. DNA of the CDR3: TGTGCCAGCAGCGACCAATTGGAGGGGGAGCTGTTTTTT.

The chain couples TRBV20-1 to TRBJ2-6; no reliable D call. The germline V gene encodes CDR1 DFQATT and CDR2 SNEGSKA (reference sequence). Between the trimmed V and J ends, which lost 3 bases and 0 bases, there was a span of 12 bases. The CDR3 runs 16 residues. The CDR3 bases are TGCAGTGCTAGGCCAGACTTCTTCTCTGGGGCCAACGTCCTGACTTTC. It is translated as CSARPDFFSGANVLTF.

CDR3 nucleotides: TGTGCCAGCAGTGTCGAGGGGACTTTAGCCAAAAACATTCAGTACTTC. It yields the protein CASSVEGTLAKNIQYF. The genes are TRBV25-1 and TRBJ2-4; possible D gene TRBD2, 6 bases. CDR3 size: 16 residues. The V gene lost 4 bases and the J gene lost 0 bases, with 13 bases spanning the gap. Germline V gene sequence: CDR1 MGHDK, CDR2 SYGVNS.

This clonotype was detected only a few times. The rearrangement links TRBV5-5 to TRBJ1-3; D may be TRBD1 (5 bases). The CDR3 spans 15 residues. Per the germline V gene, CDR1 is SGHKS and CDR2 is YYEKEE (reference sequence). Between the trimmed V and J ends, which lost 4 bases and 0 bases, there was a span of 11 bases. CDR3 sequence reads: CASSNGTLSGNTIYF. CDR3 DNA sequence: TGTGCCAGCAGCAACGGGACTCTCTCTGGAAACACCATATATTTT. Using reference TRBV5-5 and TRBJ1-3 for the parts outside the CDR3, the full variable domain is DAGVTQSPTHLIKTRGQQVTLRCSPISGHKSVSWYQQVLGQGPQFIFQYYEKEERGRGNFPDRFSARQFPNYSSELNVNALLLGDSALYLCASSNGTLSGNTIYFGEGSWLTVV.

The sample holds a few counts of this clonotype. The chain employs TRBV20-1 and TRBJ2-5; either TRBD1 or TRBD2 may fit D (5 bases each). The germline V gene has CDR1 DFQATT and CDR2 SNEGSKA (reference sequence). The CDR3 is made up of 14 amino acids. V gave up 6 bases and J gave up 1 base, with 15 bases separating them. The CDR3 DNA reads TGCAGTGCCACCCGGATGAGGGGCCAAGAGACCCAGTACTTC. Translating gives CSATRMRGQETQYF.

This clonotype was counted at least ten times. Relative to the germline gene, one junction end is altered; a read error may explain this. The genes are TRBV5-1 and TRBJ2-1, with 8 bases aligning to TRBD2. Germline CDR1 is SGHRS and CDR2 is YFSETQ. The CDR3 is 11 residues long. The CDR3 sequence is CASSLAGEQFF. In DNA, the CDR3 is TGTGCCAGCAGCTTAGCGGGGGAGCAGTTCTTC.

The chain combines TRBV5-4 with TRBJ2-7; a weak D match, TRBD1 (5 bases). The CDR3 totals 13 residues. Germline-derived CDR1 and CDR2 are SGHNT and YYREEE (reference sequence). V dropped 0 bases and J dropped 4 bases, with 8 bases sitting between them. This CDR3 reads CASSLDRRYEQYV. The DNA of the CDR3 is TGTGCCAGCAGCTTGGACAGGCGGTACGAGCAGTACGTC.

This chain connects TRBV20-1 to TRBJ2-5; 12 nucleotides agree with TRBD2. The germline gives CDR1 DFQATT, CDR2 SNEGSKA (reference sequence). The CDR3 sequence is 16 residues long. The junction had 7 bases not matched to a gene; V was cut back by 2 bases and J by 3 bases. The CDR3 DNA reads TGCAGTGCTAGACCCACTAGCGGGGGGACCAAAGAGACCCAGTACTTC. Its protein product is CSARPTSGGTKETQYF.

This clonotype was recorded many times. J is TRBJ2-2 and V is TRBV20-1; 11 bases align to TRBD2. The ends lost 1 base at V and 4 bases at J; junction bases unmatched: 8. The V gene's germline CDR1 is DFQATT and CDR2 SNEGSKA (reference sequence). The CDR3 has 17 amino acids. CDR3 DNA: TGCAGTGCTAGAGCGGAGACTAGCGGGATGCGCACCGGGGAGCTGTTTTTT. It is translated as CSARAETSGMRTGELFF.

This clonotype came up many times. The rearrangement uses TRBV6-1 and TRBJ2-5, with TRBD2 as a possible D gene (6 bases). CDR3 size: 12 residues. CDR1 is MNHNS, CDR2 SASEGT, per germline. Trimming removed 10 bases at V and 4 bases at J, with 13 bases between. Written as DNA, the CDR3 is TGTGCCACCACACGGGGGAGAGAGACCCAGTACTTC. This gives the protein CATTRGRETQYF.

The chain joins TRBV6-5 to TRBJ1-1; 7 bases agree with TRBD1. The germline CDR1 and CDR2 sequences are MNHEY and SVGAGI. The junction had 10 bases not matched to a gene; V was cut back by 0 bases and J by 0 bases. The CDR3 consists of 18 residues. The CDR3 loop is CASSYSLPGTAMNTEAFF. In nucleotides, the CDR3 is TGTGCCAGCAGTTACTCTCTCCCCGGGACAGCCATGAACACTGAAGCTTTCTTT.

This clonotype was found many times. The chain uses TRBV27 and TRBJ1-6; no reliable D call. Germline lookup yields CDR1 MNHEY and CDR2 SMNVEV (reference sequence). V lost 7 bases to trimming and J lost 6 bases, with 13 bases between them. This CDR3 is built from 14 residues. The CDR3 DNA is TGTGCCAGCACCCTGGGTGGCTTTAATTCACCCCTCCACTTT. It is translated as CASTLGGFNSPLHF.

This clonotype has just a few counts. The J gene is TRBJ2-7, the V gene TRBV6-5; D gene uncertain. This CDR3 has 13 residues. The germline V and J ends were trimmed by 2 bases and 6 bases, with 11 bases remaining between them. Looked up from germline, CDR1 is MNHEY and CDR2 is SVGAGI. The CDR3, as DNA: TGTGCCAGCAGTTACATCGCTACGGGCGAGCAGTACGTC. It is translated as CASSYIATGEQYV.

This clonotype has just a few counts. The CDR3 is CASSLETGGAEQYF. The CDR3 DNA follows: TGTGCCAGCAGCTTAGAGACAGGGGGCGCCGAGCAGTACTTC. The rearrangement uses TRBV7-2 and TRBJ2-7; 10 nucleotides match TRBD1. The V gene's germline CDR1 is SGHTA and CDR2 FQGNSA. The CDR3 loop spans 14 amino acids. With V trimmed by 1 base and J by 6 bases, 3 bases remained unmatched. The entire variable domain, with the rest obtained from reference TRBV7-2 and TRBJ2-7, is as follows: GAGVSQSPSNKVTEKGKDVELRCDPISGHTALYWYRQSLGQGLEFLIYFQGNSAPDKSGLPSDRFSAERTGGSVSTLTIQRTQQEDSAVYLCASSLETGGAEQYFGPGTRLTVT.

The chain recombines TRBV11-2 with TRBJ2-5, with no clear D. The germline gives CDR1 SGHAT, CDR2 FQNNGV. The V end lost 3 bases, the J end lost 2 bases, and 13 bases lay between the germline ends. This CDR3 has 15 residues. In nucleotides, the CDR3 is TGTGCCAGCAGCTTTGAGACGGTAGATCAAGAGACCCAGTACTTC. This encodes CASSFETVDQETQYF.

Concerning this clonotype itself: This clone may be a read error of a much larger clone one base away. This sequence joins TRBV20-1 and TRBJ2-4; TRBD1 or TRBD2 may be the D gene (6 bases each). The CDR3 is 17 residues long. Germline-derived CDR1 and CDR2 are DFQATT and SNEGSKA (reference sequence). CDR3 sequence: CCAREVAGQLAKNIQYF. The CDR3 nucleotides read TGCTGTGCTAGAGAGGTTGCGGGACAACTAGCCAAAAACATTCAGTACTTC.

The sample holds a few counts of this clonotype. This chain connects TRBV20-1 to TRBJ2-1, with 9 nucleotides matching TRBD2. V was pared by 7 bases and J by 12 bases, with 13 bases of the junction left unmatched. This CDR3 has 13 residues. Germline CDR1 and CDR2: DFQATT and SNEGSKA (reference sequence). DNA for the CDR3: TGCAGTGGGGGGGGGACTAGCATTTGGGTGCAGTTCTTC. Residues: CSGGGTSIWVQFF.

The chain combines TRBV6-5 with TRBJ1-2; D uncertain. Trimming left V 2 bases short and J 4 bases short, with 5 bases between. The CDR3 is made up of 12 amino acids. Germline CDR1 MNHEY, CDR2 SVGAGI. The CDR3 DNA reads as TGTGCCAGCAGTTACGGCAGCTATGGCTACACCTTC. Translation gives CASSYGSYGYTF.

This sequence joins TRBV7-6 and TRBJ2-7; perhaps TRBD2 as D (5 bases). Trimming took off 0 bases at V and 8 bases at J, with 11 bases between the two ends. The CDR3 totals 13 residues. Germline V CDR1 and CDR2: SGHVS, FNYEAQ. CDR3 in DNA: TGTGCCAGCAGCTTAGCGGTGGGCGGGCAGCAGTACTTC. Protein: CASSLAVGGQQYF.

As regards this clonotype: Just one base apart from a much larger clone, this may be a read error. V gene TRBV29-1 combines with J gene TRBJ1-2; D remains unclear. CDR1 and CDR2 from the germline V gene are SQVTM and ANQGSEA. This CDR3 contains 10 residues. CDR3 amino acids: CSVDNYGYSF. CDR3 bases: TGCAGCGTTGACAACTATGGCTACAGCTTC.